Shown below are 12 T cell receptor beta chains from a single sample sequenced in a study of T cells in Graves' hyperthyroidism and ophthalmopathy. Amplification targeted TCR beta CDR3 regions from RNA transcripts. Carried out on the TCR CDR3, a first-round RT-PCR used the HTBI primer set. One entry per CDR3 protein, called by TCRdb with MiXCR from the multiplex PCR reads. The profile covers about 570,000 distinct CDR3 sequences, with 40% to 55% appearing a single time and 15% to 20% taken by the ten largest. Sequencing was performed on peripheral blood or thyroid tissue (not recorded which). The receptors originated from an adult woman with Graves' disease, either hyperthyroidism or ophthalmopathy (not recorded which).

This rearrangement joins TRBV20-1 to TRBJ2-5, with TRBD2 identical over 9 bases. The J call may be incorrect, as the DNA end agrees better with TRBJ2-1. Germline CDR1 and CDR2: DFQATT and SNEGSKA (reference sequence). The CDR3 totals 15 residues. The CDR3 DNA is TGCAGTGCTAGGTTAAGCGGGAGGCCCAAATCAAAGCAGTTCTTC. Residues: CSARLSGRPKSKQFF.

The rearrangement links TRBV7-9 to TRBJ2-7; D gene uncertain. Germline CDR1 reads SEHNR; CDR2 reads FQNEAQ (reference sequence). The ends were cut back, 11 bases at V and 2 bases at J, with 19 bases in the middle. The CDR3 runs to 14 residues. The CDR3 sequence is CAWSVSDGPYEQYF. The CDR3 DNA is TGTGCCTGGAGTGTATCCGACGGACCCTACGAGCAGTACTTC.

The CDR3 spells CSARGAYAKNIQYF. The CDR3 bases are TGCAGTGCTAGAGGGGCCTACGCCAAAAACATTCAGTACTTC. The chain has TRBV20-1 and TRBJ2-4; no clear D. The V end was cut by 1 base, the J end by 1 base, with 8 bases between. CDR3 size: 14 residues. Germline CDR1 reads DFQATT; CDR2 reads SNEGSKA (reference sequence).

This clonotype was recorded at least ten times. The DNA for the CDR3 is TGCGCCAGCAGCTGGGGGGGAGACTATGGCTACACCTTC. It is translated as CASSWGGDYGYTF. The chain combines TRBV5-1 with TRBJ1-2, with D possibly TRBD1 on 5 matching bases. This CDR3 has 13 amino acids. Germline V CDR1 and CDR2: SGHRS, YFSETQ. V was shortened by 3 bases and J by 3 bases, with 9 bases between the two germline ends.

This clonotype was seen at least ten times. The chain combines TRBV11-2 with TRBJ2-5; 12 bases are shared with TRBD2. V was clipped by 1 base and J by 2 bases; unmatched bases: 2. The CDR3 has 16 residues. The germline gives CDR1 SGHAT, CDR2 FQNNGV. Here the CDR3 DNA reads TGTGCCAGCAGCTTAGCTAGCGGGGGGGATCAAGAGACCCAGTACTTC. It encodes CASSLASGGDQETQYF.

Ten or more counts support this clonotype. This chain uses TRBV7-2 with TRBJ1-2; D not resolved. The V end lost 3 bases, the J end lost 3 bases, and 8 bases lay between the germline ends. The CDR3 contains 13 residues. Germline-derived CDR1 and CDR2 are SGHTA and FQGNSA. The DNA of the CDR3 is TGTGCCAGCAGCTTCCGGGCCTACTATGGCTACACCTTC. This codes for CASSFRAYYGYTF.

This clonotype occurred a few times. J is TRBJ2-3 and V is TRBV7-2; no clear D. The CDR3 runs to 13 residues. Germline CDR1 and CDR2: SGHTA and FQGNSA. Trimming removed 2 bases from V and 1 base from J, with 4 bases in between. The CDR3, as DNA: TGTGCCAGCAGCTTACAGGGCACAGATACGCAGTATTTT. It translates to CASSLQGTDTQYF.

This clonotype appeared many times. The chain has TRBV2 and TRBJ2-5; no firm D call. There are 14 residues in the CDR3. Trimming left V 4 bases short and J 0 bases short, with 9 bases between. Germline CDR1 and CDR2: SNHLY and FYNNEI. For the CDR3, the DNA is TGTGCCAGCAGTGGGGGTTCGGACCAAGAGACCCAGTACTTC. Protein: CASSGGSDQETQYF.

The chain uses TRBV6-5 and TRBJ1-1, with unresolved D. Germline values: CDR1 MNHEY, CDR2 SVGAGI. Trimming shortened V by 0 bases and J by 10 bases, and 9 bases separated the two germline ends. The CDR3 totals 12 residues. CDR3 DNA: TGTGCCAGCAGTTACTCCAGCACGACAGCTTTCTTT. Its protein product is CASSYSSTTAFF.

This clonotype appeared once. The rearrangement joins TRBV7-2 to TRBJ2-2, with TRBD2 matching over 14 bases. Germline values: CDR1 SGHTA, CDR2 FQGNSA. V dropped 2 bases and J dropped 9; count of bases not matched to a gene: 14. This CDR3 region has 19 residues. CDR3 sequence: CASSLRLAGGDSQGRELFF. CDR3 DNA: TGTGCCAGCAGCTTACGACTAGCGGGAGGGGACAGTCAAGGTCGGGAGCTGTTTTTT.

On this clonotype itself: Since a much larger clone is just one base distant, this may be a read error. The V gene is TRBV6-5, the J gene TRBJ2-7, with D uncertain. V was shortened by 10 bases and J by 1 base, with 17 bases between the two germline ends. Looked up from germline, CDR1 is MNHEY and CDR2 is SVGAGI. The CDR3 contains 14 residues. CDR3 loop: CAIRSWTESYEQYF. The DNA for the CDR3 is TGTGCCATCAGGAGCTGGACGGAGTCCTACGAGCAGTACTTC.

About this clonotype: A much larger clone differs by one base, so this may be a read error. The chain couples TRBV10-3 to TRBJ2-5; D is perhaps TRBD2 (6 bases). V shed 10 bases and J shed 7 bases, with 13 bases lying between them. Germline CDR1 reads ENHRY; CDR2 reads SYGVKD. The CDR3 has 11 residues. The CDR3 sequence: CANGVGGTQYF. The CDR3 nucleotides read TGTGCCAATGGTGTGGGGGGGACCCAGTACTTC.